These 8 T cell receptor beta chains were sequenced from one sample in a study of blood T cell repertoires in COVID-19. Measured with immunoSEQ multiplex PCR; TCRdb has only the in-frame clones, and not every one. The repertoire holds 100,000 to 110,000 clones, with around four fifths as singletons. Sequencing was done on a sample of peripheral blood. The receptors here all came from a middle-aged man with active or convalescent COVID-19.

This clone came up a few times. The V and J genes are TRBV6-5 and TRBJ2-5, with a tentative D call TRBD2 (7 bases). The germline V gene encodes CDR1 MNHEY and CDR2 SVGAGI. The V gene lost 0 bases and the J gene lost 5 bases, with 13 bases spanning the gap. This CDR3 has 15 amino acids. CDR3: CASSYSRGLGETQYF. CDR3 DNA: TGTGCCAGCAGTTACTCGCGGGGGCTAGGGGAGACCCAGTACTTC.

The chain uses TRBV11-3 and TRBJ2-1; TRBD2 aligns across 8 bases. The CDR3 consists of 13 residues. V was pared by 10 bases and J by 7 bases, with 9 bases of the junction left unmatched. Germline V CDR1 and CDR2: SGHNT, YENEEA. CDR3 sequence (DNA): TGTGCCACCACGGGACTAGTAGGTAATGAGCAGTTCTTC. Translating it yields CATTGLVGNEQFF.

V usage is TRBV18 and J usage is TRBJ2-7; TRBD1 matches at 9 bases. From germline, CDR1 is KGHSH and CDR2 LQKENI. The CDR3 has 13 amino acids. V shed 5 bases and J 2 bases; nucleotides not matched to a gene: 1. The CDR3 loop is CASSWDRAYEQYF. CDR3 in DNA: TGTGCCAGCTCATGGGACAGGGCCTACGAGCAGTACTTC.

In DNA, the CDR3 is TGTGCCAGCAGCTGGGAGGGATTAGGGACTGAAGCTTTCTTT. It translates to CASSWEGLGTEAFF. The chain links TRBV7-2 to TRBJ1-1; D gene ambiguous. Per the germline V gene, CDR1 is SGHTA and CDR2 is FQGNSA. V was pared by 4 bases and J by 5 bases, with 14 bases between. The CDR3 extends over 14 amino acids.

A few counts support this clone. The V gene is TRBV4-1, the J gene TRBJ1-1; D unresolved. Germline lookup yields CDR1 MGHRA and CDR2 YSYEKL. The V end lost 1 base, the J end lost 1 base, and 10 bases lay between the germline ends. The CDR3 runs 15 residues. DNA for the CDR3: TGCGCCAGCAGCCAAGCCGTTTTAGCGAACACTGAAGCTTTCTTT. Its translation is CASSQAVLANTEAFF.

The CDR3 protein is CATSGDLRDQPQHF. CDR3 bases: TGTGCCACCAGCGGGGACTTAAGGGATCAGCCCCAGCATTTT. The chain joins TRBV15 to TRBJ1-5; D might be TRBD1 (5 bases). Germline assignment: CDR1 LNHNV and CDR2 YYDKDF (reference sequence). The V and J ends lost 5 bases and 5 bases respectively, with 13 bases between them. This CDR3 is 14 amino acids long.

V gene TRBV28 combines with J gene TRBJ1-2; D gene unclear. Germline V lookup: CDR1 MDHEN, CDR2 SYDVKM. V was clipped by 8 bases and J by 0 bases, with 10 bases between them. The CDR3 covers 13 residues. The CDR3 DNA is TGTGCCAGCCTCTTATCCTCTAACTATGGCTACACCTTC. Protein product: CASLLSSNYGYTF.

CDR3 sequence: CAISDLTSGNTGELFF. CDR3 nucleotide sequence: TGTGCCATCAGTGATTTGACTAGCGGGAACACCGGGGAGCTGTTTTTT. This chain links TRBV10-3 with TRBJ2-2; 9 bases agree with TRBD2. Germline V gene sequence: CDR1 ENHRY, CDR2 SYGVKD. The CDR3 is made up of 16 amino acids. V shed 3 bases and J 1 base; nucleotides not matched to a gene: 3.